These 31 T cell receptor beta chains originate from one sample sequenced in a study of tumor-infiltrating lymphocytes in localized non-small cell lung cancer. Measured with immunoSEQ multiplex PCR; TCRdb has only the in-frame clones, and not every one. The data show 13,000 or so clones, 80% seen once. The sample consisted of lung tumor tissue. The receptors derive from a human donor with non-small cell lung cancer.

The chain is built from TRBV5-4 and TRBJ2-7; 10 bases fit TRBD1. The ends lost 2 bases at V and 7 bases at J; junction bases unmatched: 12. Germline CDR1 reads SGHNT; CDR2 reads YYREEE (reference sequence). The CDR3 has 16 amino acids. The CDR3 here is CASSFVGGGQGREQYF. The CDR3 DNA sequence: TGTGCCAGCAGCTTTGTCGGAGGGGGACAGGGGCGGGAGCAGTACTTC.

The rearrangement uses TRBV2 and TRBJ1-6, with no clear D. Germline V gives CDR1 SNHLY, CDR2 FYNNEI. The CDR3 runs 14 residues. Trimming left V 8 bases short and J 7 bases short, with 15 bases between. The CDR3 nucleotides read TGTGCCAGCCTGACCGGGATCACAAATTCACCCCTCCACTTT. Translated, it gives CASLTGITNSPLHF.

The chain joins TRBV27 to TRBJ1-6, with 10 bases fitting TRBD1. The CDR3 runs 15 residues. From germline, CDR1 is MNHEY and CDR2 SMNVEV (reference sequence). V trimming: 3 bases; J trimming: 10 bases; junction bases outside the gene matches: 6. CDR3 nucleotide sequence: TGTGCCAGCAGTTTTTTGGGACAGGGGTCGTCACCCCTCCACTTT. The encoded protein is CASSFLGQGSSPLHF.

This chain links TRBV4-1 with TRBJ2-7; the match to TRBD1 covers 12 bases. Germline CDR1 is MGHRA and CDR2 is YSYEKL. The V gene end was trimmed by 6 bases and the J gene end by 7 bases; junction bases not matched to a gene: 10. This CDR3 is built from 15 residues. CDR3 nucleotide sequence: TGCGCCAGCAGTCTTTACCGGGACAGGGGGCGTGAGCAGTACTTC. Residues: CASSLYRDRGREQYF.

The rearrangement uses TRBV11-3 and TRBJ2-3, with 10 bases lining up with TRBD2. This CDR3 is 15 amino acids long. V shed 5 bases, J shed 1 base, and the junction held 3 bases outside the gene matches. The germline V gene has CDR1 SGHNT and CDR2 YENEEA. The CDR3 protein is CASSPGLAGTDTQYF. Written as DNA, the CDR3 is TGTGCCAGCAGCCCTGGACTAGCGGGCACAGATACGCAGTATTTT.

The rearrangement joins TRBV7-8 to TRBJ1-6; 9 bases match TRBD1. The CDR3 contains 15 residues. The junction had 7 bases not matched to a gene; V was cut back by 5 bases and J by 8 bases. CDR1 SGHVS and CDR2 FQNEAQ come from the germline V gene. The CDR3 DNA reads as TGTGCCAGCAGCGTTTCCGGGACAGGGTATTCACCCCTCCACTTT. Its translation: CASSVSGTGYSPLHF.

V and J are TRBV7-9 and TRBJ2-7, with TRBD1 matching 8 bases. CDR1 and CDR2 from the germline V gene are SEHNR and FQNEAQ (reference sequence). Germline trimming cut 8 bases from V and 2 bases from J; bases unmatched to any gene: 8. The CDR3 is made up of 14 amino acids. This CDR3 reads CASGIDRGTYEQYF. CDR3 nucleotide sequence: TGTGCCAGCGGAATTGACAGGGGTACCTACGAGCAGTACTTC.

V gene TRBV11-2 combines with J gene TRBJ1-1, with D hard to call. The CDR3 consists of 14 residues. The V end lost 1 base, the J end lost 3 bases, and 9 bases lay between the germline ends. CDR1 and CDR2 from the germline V gene are SGHAT and FQNNGV. The chain's CDR3 is CASSLAGSHTEAFF. The DNA of the CDR3 is TGTGCCAGCAGCTTAGCAGGTAGCCACACTGAAGCTTTCTTT.

The rearrangement uses TRBV7-9 and TRBJ2-6; D is undetermined. Trimming took 2 bases from V and 0 from J, leaving 8 bases between them. The CDR3 loop spans 16 amino acids. Per the germline V gene, CDR1 is SEHNR and CDR2 is FQNEAQ (reference sequence). CDR3 loop: CASSLHLLSGANVLTF. CDR3 bases: TGTGCCAGCAGCTTACACCTACTCTCTGGGGCCAACGTCCTGACTTTC. Filled out from reference TRBV7-9 and TRBJ2-6, the complete variable domain reads DTGVSQNPRHKITKRGQNVTFRCDPISEHNRLYWYRQTLGQGPEFLTYFQNEAQLEKSRLLSDRFSAERPKGSFSTLEIQRTEQGDSAMYLCASSLHLLSGANVLTFGAGSRLTVL.

This chain uses TRBV9 with TRBJ2-7; 8 bases map to TRBD1. The CDR3 contains 14 residues. Germline V gives CDR1 SGDLS, CDR2 YYNGEE. V was pared by 0 bases and J by 2 bases, with 1 base of the junction left unmatched. Written as DNA, the CDR3 is TGTGCCAGCAGCGTAGGGACAGGGACCTACGAGCAGTACTTC. Translation: CASSVGTGTYEQYF.

This clone turned up a few times. The chain recombines TRBV5-4 with TRBJ1-1; TRBD1 aligns across 7 bases. V shed 6 bases and J 0 bases; nucleotides not matched to a gene: 8. Germline V CDR1 and CDR2: SGHNT, YYREEE (reference sequence). This CDR3 region has 15 residues. Here the CDR3 DNA reads TGTGCCAGCATCTCGGGGGGACAGCTGAACACTGAAGCTTTCTTT. Encoded protein: CASISGGQLNTEAFF.

This clone appeared a single time. This rearrangement joins TRBV7-8 to TRBJ1-2; no firm D call. This CDR3 has 12 amino acids. V dropped 3 bases and J dropped 6 bases, with 8 bases sitting between them. CDR1 and CDR2 from the germline V gene are SGHVS and FQNEAQ. CDR3 loop: CASSFHGDGYTF. As DNA, the CDR3 is TGTGCCAGCAGCTTTCACGGGGATGGCTACACCTTC.

The rearrangement joins TRBV30 to TRBJ1-1, with D hard to call. CDR3 length: 14 residues. From germline, CDR1 is GTSNPN and CDR2 SVGIG (reference sequence). Trimming stripped 5 bases from V and 2 bases from J, with 15 bases between. CDR3 sequence reads: CAWGSPGSNTEAFF. CDR3 coding DNA: TGTGCCTGGGGCTCCCCGGGGAGCAACACTGAAGCTTTCTTT.

V and J are TRBV9 and TRBJ2-5; the match to TRBD1 covers 9 bases. Germline trimming cut 3 bases from V and 5 bases from J; bases unmatched to any gene: 11. This CDR3 has 16 amino acids. CDR1 and CDR2 from the germline V gene are SGDLS and YYNGEE. The CDR3 bases are TGTGCCAGCAGCGCTCGGACAGGGGCCGCAATTGAGACCCAGTACTTC. This sequence encodes CASSARTGAAIETQYF.

The genes are TRBV10-2 and TRBJ2-7; 9 nucleotides agree with TRBD1. The V and J ends lost 8 bases and 7 bases, in that order; junction bases with no gene match: 12. Germline V CDR1 and CDR2: WSHSY, SAAADI. The CDR3 is 14 residues long. CDR3 residues: CASLSAGTGKEQYF. The CDR3 DNA reads TGCGCCAGCCTTAGTGCCGGGACAGGGAAGGAGCAGTACTTC.

The chain combines TRBV30 with TRBJ2-7, with D maybe TRBD1 (5 bases). The V gene lost 3 bases and the J gene lost 5 bases, with 11 bases spanning the gap. Germline assignment: CDR1 GTSNPN and CDR2 SVGIG (reference sequence). This CDR3 contains 12 residues. CDR3 in DNA: TGTGCCTGGAGCCCTATAGGGGACGAGCAGTACTTC. It is translated as CAWSPIGDEQYF.

The V and J genes are TRBV10-3 and TRBJ1-5; 9 bases are shared with TRBD1. CDR3 size: 17 residues. Losses at the gene ends were 2 bases for V and 5 bases for J; bases not matched to a gene: 10. The germline gives CDR1 ENHRY, CDR2 SYGVKD. CDR3 sequence (DNA): TGTGCCATCAGTGAGAGAAACGCCGGGACAGGGTATCAGCCCCAGCATTTT. Translation: CAISERNAGTGYQPQHF.

This clone appeared a few times. Written as DNA, the CDR3 is TGCGCCAGCAGTGCCTTGGGGCTTCACACAGATACGCAGTATTTT. This translates into CASSALGLHTDTQYF. The V and J genes are TRBV10-2 and TRBJ2-3, with D possibly matching TRBD1 (5 bases). The CDR3 runs to 15 residues. Germline CDR1 reads WSHSY; CDR2 reads SAAADI. Trimming removed 4 bases from V and 2 bases from J, with 13 bases in between.

Turning to this clone: Sequence at one end of the junction differs from germline and may be a read error. This chain joins TRBV5-4 and TRBJ2-7; weak D call: TRBD2 (6 bases). Germline CDR1 is SGHNT and CDR2 is YYREEE (reference sequence). This CDR3 contains 13 residues. The CDR3 reads CASSLTSSHEQYF. CDR3 DNA: TGTGCCAGCAGCTTGACTAGCTCCCACGAGCAGTACTTC.

The gene calls are TRBV19 and TRBJ1-5; 7 nucleotides agree with TRBD1. Germline trimming cut 8 bases from V and 5 bases from J; bases unmatched to any gene: 6. In germline, CDR1 is LNHDA, CDR2 SQIVND (reference sequence). This CDR3 spans 13 amino acids. CDR3 region: CASSRGPYQPQHF. For the CDR3, the DNA is TGTGCCAGTTCGAGGGGGCCATATCAGCCCCAGCATTTT.

The rearrangement links TRBV9 to TRBJ1-2; D is undetermined. Germline-derived CDR1 and CDR2 are SGDLS and YYNGEE. Trimming took off 1 base at V and 4 bases at J, with 20 bases between the two ends. CDR3 length equals 17 residues. CDR3 bases: TGTGCCAGCAGCGTAAACCCCTCGACGGGGTCTAGCTATGGCTACACCTTC. This sequence encodes CASSVNPSTGSSYGYTF.

V is TRBV27 and J is TRBJ1-4; the D gene is possibly TRBD1 (6 bases). The CDR3 is made up of 16 amino acids. The germline V and J ends were trimmed by 6 bases and 3 bases, with 17 bases remaining between them. Germline values: CDR1 MNHEY, CDR2 SMNVEV (reference sequence). The CDR3: CASSLNTGLPNEKLFF. DNA for the CDR3: TGTGCCAGCAGCTTGAACACAGGGTTGCCTAATGAAAAACTGTTTTTT.

CDR3 in amino acids: CASSQVSGTGQETQYF. CDR3 coding DNA: TGTGCCAGCAGCCAAGTGTCAGGGACGGGACAAGAGACCCAGTACTTC. The rearrangement uses TRBV14 and TRBJ2-5; either TRBD1 or TRBD2 may fit D (5 bases each). The CDR3 consists of 16 residues. Germline loops: CDR1 SGHDN, CDR2 FVKESK. Trimming pared 1 base from V and 2 bases from J, leaving 14 bases between.

V and J are TRBV6-6 and TRBJ1-5, with TRBD1 identical over 8 bases. Germline loops: CDR1 MNHNY, CDR2 SVGAGI (reference sequence). This CDR3 has 14 residues. V gave up 6 bases and J gave up 3 bases; unmatched junction bases: 4. CDR3: CASSRTGFNQPQHF. The CDR3 nucleotides read TGTGCCAGCAGCAGGACAGGGTTCAATCAGCCCCAGCATTTT.

The V and J genes are TRBV27 and TRBJ1-6; D may be TRBD1 (5 bases). Germline CDR1 MNHEY, CDR2 SMNVEV (reference sequence). The V gene lost 7 bases and the J gene lost 8 bases, with 12 bases spanning the gap. The CDR3 covers 13 residues. This chain's CDR3 is CASTPGLHSPLHF. In DNA form, the CDR3 reads TGTGCCAGCACCCCGGGACTGCATTCACCCCTCCACTTT.

The V and J genes are TRBV18 and TRBJ1-4, with D unclear. V was cut by 4 bases and J by 4 bases, with 7 bases left in between. Per the germline V gene, CDR1 is KGHSH and CDR2 is LQKENI. This CDR3 comprises 13 residues. The CDR3 spells CASSRDYNEKLFF. The DNA for the CDR3 is TGTGCCAGCTCACGTGACTATAATGAAAAACTGTTTTTT. The whole variable domain, filled in from reference TRBV18 and TRBJ1-4, reads NAGVMQNPRHLVRRRGQEARLRCSPMKGHSHVYWYRQLPEEGLKFMVYLQKENIIDESGMPKERFSAEFPKEGPSILRIQQVVRGDSAAYFCASSRDYNEKLFFGSGTQLSVL.

The chain has TRBV18 and TRBJ2-7, with 8 bases fitting TRBD1. The CDR3 is 15 residues long. CDR1 and CDR2 (germline): KGHSH, LQKENI. J lost 5 bases, V lost 4 bases, and 10 bases had no gene match. CDR3 residues: CASSRTGTGQNEQYF. The CDR3 region has the DNA TGTGCCAGCTCACGAACCGGGACAGGTCAGAACGAGCAGTACTTC.

The chain is built from TRBV19 and TRBJ1-5, with D possibly TRBD1 on 6 matching bases. V gave up 4 bases and J gave up 6 bases, with 16 bases separating them. Germline lookup yields CDR1 LNHDA and CDR2 SQIVND (reference sequence). The CDR3 spans 15 residues. As DNA, the CDR3 is TGTGCCAGTAGTACATCCAGGGGCCAGGGTCAGCCCCAGCATTTT. Translation gives CASSTSRGQGQPQHF.

The V and J genes are TRBV6-5 and TRBJ1-2; D is possibly TRBD1 (6 bases). The germline V gene has CDR1 MNHEY and CDR2 SVGAGI. The CDR3 totals 13 residues. The V and J ends lost 6 bases and 6 bases respectively, with 14 bases between them. The CDR3 DNA is TGTGCCAGCAGGTCCACAGGGTTTGATGGCTACACCTTC. Translation gives CASRSTGFDGYTF.

In this sample, this clone turned up a few times. V is TRBV7-2 and J is TRBJ1-5; perhaps TRBD1 as D (6 bases). The CDR3 is 13 residues long. CDR1 is SGHTA, CDR2 FQGNSA, per germline. Deletions cut 5 bases from V and 10 bases from J, with 15 bases between. The CDR3 loop is CASSQTIRGPQHF. CDR3 coding DNA: TGTGCCAGCAGCCAGACGATCAGGGGCCCCCAGCATTTT.

This chain connects TRBV7-2 to TRBJ2-6; TRBD1 matches at 11 bases. Germline CDR1 and CDR2: SGHTA and FQGNSA. The CDR3 consists of 17 residues. Unmatched junction bases numbered 10, after V lost 8 bases and J lost 4 bases. Here the CDR3 reads CASLKDRGLSGANVLTF. CDR3 in DNA: TGTGCCAGCTTAAAGGACAGGGGGCTATCGGGGGCCAACGTCCTGACTTTC.